The clone carrying this TCR beta chain was recorded many times. The investigators amplified TCR beta CDR3 regions from RNA transcripts. The HTBI primer set drove a first-round RT-PCR of the TCR CDR3. MiXCR, applied by TCRdb to the multiplex PCR reads, yields one record per CDR3 protein. Found here are approximately 330,000 distinct CDR3 sequences, roughly a fifth of them singletons; the top ten hold over 45%. Trimming removed 6 bases from V and 4 bases from J, with 12 bases in between. The CDR3 covers 14 residues. Germline V CDR1 and CDR2: SNHLY, FYNNEI. This sample was taken from a study of T cells in Graves' hyperthyroidism and ophthalmopathy.

The chain carries TRBV2 and TRBJ2-2, with D maybe TRBD1 (6 bases). The sample consisted of blood. The source is a woman aged 50 to 60 with Graves' hyperthyroidism. The CDR3 sequence is CASSPNRVTGELFF. The CDR3 DNA sequence: TGTGCCAGCAGCCCTAACAGGGTCACCGGGGAGCTGTTTTTT. Based on the CDR3 plus reference TRBV2 and TRBJ2-2, the full variable domain is EPEVTQTPSHQVTQMGQEVILRCVPISNHLYFYWYRQILGQKVEFLVSFYNNEISEKSEIFDDQFSVERPDGSNFTLKIRSTKLEDSAMYFCASSPNRVTGELFFGEGSRLTVL.